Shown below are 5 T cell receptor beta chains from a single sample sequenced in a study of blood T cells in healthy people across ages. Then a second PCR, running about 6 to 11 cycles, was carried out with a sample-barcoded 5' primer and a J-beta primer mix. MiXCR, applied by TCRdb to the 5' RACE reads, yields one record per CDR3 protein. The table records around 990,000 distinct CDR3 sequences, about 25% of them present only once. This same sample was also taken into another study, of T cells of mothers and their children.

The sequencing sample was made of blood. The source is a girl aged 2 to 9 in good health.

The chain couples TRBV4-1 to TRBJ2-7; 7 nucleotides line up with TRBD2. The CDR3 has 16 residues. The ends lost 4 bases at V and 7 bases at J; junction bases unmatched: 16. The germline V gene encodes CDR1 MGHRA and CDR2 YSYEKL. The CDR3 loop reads CASSRSMGQAGLEQYF. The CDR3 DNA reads TGCGCCAGCAGCCGGAGTATGGGCCAAGCGGGGCTGGAGCAGTACTTC.

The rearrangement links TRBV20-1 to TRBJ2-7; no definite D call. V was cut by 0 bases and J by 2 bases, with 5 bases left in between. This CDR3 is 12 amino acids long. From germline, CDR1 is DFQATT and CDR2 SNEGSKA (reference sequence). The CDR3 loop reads CSARDGPYEQYF. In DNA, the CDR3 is TGCAGTGCTAGAGACGGACCCTACGAGCAGTACTTC.

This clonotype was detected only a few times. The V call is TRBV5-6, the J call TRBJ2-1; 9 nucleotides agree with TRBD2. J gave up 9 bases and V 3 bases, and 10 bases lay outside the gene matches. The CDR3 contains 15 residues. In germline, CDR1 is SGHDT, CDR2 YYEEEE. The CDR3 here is CASSYASGILGEQFF. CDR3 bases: TGTGCCAGCAGCTATGCTAGCGGGATATTGGGTGAGCAGTTCTTC.

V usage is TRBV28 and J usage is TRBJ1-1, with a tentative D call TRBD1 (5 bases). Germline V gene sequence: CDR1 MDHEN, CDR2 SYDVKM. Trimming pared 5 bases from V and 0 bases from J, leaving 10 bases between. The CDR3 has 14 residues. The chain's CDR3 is CASSAWTMNTEAFF. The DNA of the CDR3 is TGTGCCAGCAGTGCGTGGACAATGAACACTGAAGCTTTCTTT.

The DNA of the CDR3 is TGTGCCAGCAGCTTAGGCGGGACTAGCATTCACATTCAGTACTTC. As protein: CASSLGGTSIHIQYF. The V and J genes are TRBV7-9 and TRBJ2-4, with 9 bases aligning to TRBD2. Germline trimming cut 1 base from V and 8 bases from J; bases unmatched to any gene: 6. The germline V gene has CDR1 SEHNR and CDR2 FQNEAQ (reference sequence). This CDR3 has 15 amino acids.